The 24 T cell receptor beta chains below come from one sample, sequenced in a study of shared clonotypes between healthy human individuals. Clones were sequenced by immunoSEQ multiplex PCR, and TCRdb holds only the in-frame ones, with some missing. Here the sample spans more than 400,000 clones, approximately 95% being singletons. Material: naive CD4+ T cells sorted from blood. Specified subset: CD45RA+ positively selected. Receptors were obtained from a woman between 25 and 40 years old in good health.

CDR3 DNA sequence: TGTGCCAGCAGTTTAAGGCCTAGCGAGACCTACGAGCAGTACTTC. Translation: CASSLRPSETYEQYF. This chain connects TRBV27 to TRBJ2-7, with a weak D call TRBD2 (6 bases). Germline lookup yields CDR1 MNHEY and CDR2 SMNVEV (reference sequence). V was pared by 2 bases and J by 2 bases, with 13 bases between. The CDR3 contains 15 residues.

The genes are TRBV5-1 and TRBJ2-1, with 8 bases fitting TRBD2. This CDR3 is built from 16 residues. J was trimmed by 6 bases and V by 5 bases; bases with no gene match: 13. Germline CDR1 and CDR2: SGHRS and YFSETQ. CDR3 coding DNA: TGCGCCAGCAGTTTTACTAGCGGCCAGAGAGGCAATGAGCAGTTCTTC. It codes for CASSFTSGQRGNEQFF.

This clone was seen a single time. This chain joins TRBV11-2 and TRBJ2-3, with D possibly being TRBD2 (5 bases). The germline CDR1 and CDR2 sequences are SGHAT and FQNNGV. The length of the CDR3 is 16 residues. The V and J ends lost 1 base and 3 bases respectively, with 14 bases between them. This CDR3 is CASSLVSGGRTDTQYF. CDR3 nucleotide sequence: TGTGCCAGCAGCTTAGTCTCTGGAGGAAGGACAGATACGCAGTATTTT.

V is TRBV4-1 and J is TRBJ2-1; 9 bases agree with TRBD2. The V and J ends lost 1 base and 4 bases, in that order; junction bases with no gene match: 2. Germline V lookup: CDR1 MGHRA, CDR2 YSYEKL. The CDR3 contains 15 residues. The CDR3 protein is CASSQGLAAYNEQFF. The CDR3 nucleotides read TGCGCCAGCAGCCAAGGACTAGCGGCTTACAATGAGCAGTTCTTC.

This clone was seen a single time. The CDR3 sequence: CATRSRTGGLDGYTF. The CDR3 DNA sequence: TGTGCCACCAGAAGCCGGACAGGGGGCTTAGATGGCTACACCTTC. The genes are TRBV6-4 and TRBJ1-2, with TRBD1 identical over 11 bases. Losses at the gene ends were 10 bases for V and 6 bases for J; bases not matched to a gene: 13. This CDR3 is 15 amino acids long. Germline loops: CDR1 MRHNA, CDR2 SNTAGT.

V and J are TRBV7-9 and TRBJ2-5; TRBD2 is a possible D gene (5 bases). Deletions cut 4 bases from V and 4 bases from J, with 13 bases between. This CDR3 has 14 amino acids. CDR1 is SEHNR and CDR2 is FQNEAQ in the germline V gene (reference sequence). This CDR3 reads CASSSLPGRETQYF. CDR3 coding DNA: TGTGCCAGCAGCTCCCTACCTGGGAGAGAGACCCAGTACTTC.

V usage is TRBV5-1 and J usage is TRBJ2-3; TRBD2 is a possible D gene (6 bases). The CDR3 loop spans 14 amino acids. The germline V gene encodes CDR1 SGHRS and CDR2 YFSETQ. Trimming cost V 4 bases and J 2 bases, with 11 bases left between them. The CDR3 protein is CASSQGLITDTQYF. The CDR3 nucleotides are TGCGCCAGCAGCCAGGGACTTATCACAGATACGCAGTATTTT.

The chain combines TRBV5-1 with TRBJ1-5; possibly TRBD1 for D (5 bases). The CDR3 contains 14 residues. Germline values: CDR1 SGHRS, CDR2 YFSETQ. V was clipped by 5 bases and J by 0 bases, with 9 bases between them. CDR3 in amino acids: CASRRTPSNQPQHF. CDR3 sequence (DNA): TGCGCCAGCAGACGGACACCTAGCAATCAGCCCCAGCATTTT.

The chain recombines TRBV6-5 with TRBJ2-2; no clear D gene. V lost 2 bases, J lost 1 base, and 5 bases lay in between. From germline, CDR1 is MNHEY and CDR2 SVGAGI. CDR3 length: 14 amino acids. The CDR3 loop reads CASSYNRNTGELFF. The CDR3 DNA is TGTGCCAGCAGTTACAACAGGAACACCGGGGAGCTGTTTTTT.

This chain uses TRBV19 with TRBJ1-5, with no clear D. This CDR3 comprises 15 residues. Per the germline V gene, CDR1 is LNHDA and CDR2 is SQIVND (reference sequence). The V end was cut by 7 bases, the J end by 0 bases, with 13 bases between. This chain's CDR3 is CASKVVGYSNQPQHF. DNA for the CDR3: TGTGCCAGTAAGGTCGTTGGGTATAGCAATCAGCCCCAGCATTTT.

In the case of this clone: Within the sample, other DNA sequences also encode this same CDR3. The chain uses TRBV28 and TRBJ2-7; D may match TRBD1 or TRBD2 (6 bases each). The CDR3 spans 11 residues. Trimming shortened V by 8 bases and J by 3 bases, and 8 bases separated the two germline ends. Per the germline V gene, CDR1 is MDHEN and CDR2 is SYDVKM. CDR3 coding DNA: TGTGCCAGCGAGGGGGGCTACGAGCAGTACTTC. This encodes CASEGGYEQYF. Full variable domain (rest looked up from reference TRBV28 and TRBJ2-7): DVKVTQSSRYLVKRTGEKVFLECVQDMDHENMFWYRQDPGLGLRLIYFSYDVKMKEKGDIPEGYSVSREKKERFSLILESASTNQTSMYLCASEGGYEQYFGPGTRLTVT.

The genes are TRBV19 and TRBJ1-5, with D unresolved. V dropped 3 bases and J dropped 4 bases, with 16 bases sitting between them. CDR1 and CDR2 from the germline V gene are LNHDA and SQIVND (reference sequence). The CDR3 length is 16 residues. The CDR3 DNA reads TGTGCCAGTAGTATCTGGTCAGGAAAGAGGAATCAGCCCCAGCATTTT. Its protein product is CASSIWSGKRNQPQHF.

The V gene is TRBV30, the J gene TRBJ1-5; 7 bases are shared with TRBD1. The CDR3 contains 15 residues. Trimming cost V 5 bases and J 0 bases; bases outside gene matches: 7. CDR1 GTSNPN and CDR2 SVGIG come from the germline V gene (reference sequence). The CDR3 is CAWAQGKLSNQPQHF. The DNA for the CDR3 is TGTGCCTGGGCACAGGGGAAGCTTAGCAATCAGCCCCAGCATTTT.

V usage is TRBV10-3 and J usage is TRBJ2-7, with D tentatively TRBD2 (5 bases). V was pared by 8 bases and J by 1 base, with 9 bases between. The CDR3 extends over 12 amino acids. The germline V gene encodes CDR1 ENHRY and CDR2 SYGVKD. CDR3 sequence: CAIAGGSYEQYF. CDR3 nucleotides: TGTGCCATCGCCGGAGGATCCTACGAGCAGTACTTC.

Only one count was recorded for this clone. The chain uses TRBV27 and TRBJ2-1, with 8 bases that match TRBD2. After removal of 2 bases from V and 7 bases from J, the junction contained 7 bases not matched to a gene. From germline, CDR1 is MNHEY and CDR2 SMNVEV (reference sequence). This CDR3 contains 15 residues. DNA of the CDR3: TGTGCCAGCAGTTTAGTTACGGGAGGGCCAAATGAGCAGTTCTTC. Translation: CASSLVTGGPNEQFF.

V is TRBV5-4 and J is TRBJ1-1; 8 bases agree with TRBD1. This CDR3 comprises 14 residues. The ends lost 2 bases at V and 1 base at J; junction bases unmatched: 1. Germline V gene lookup returns CDR1 SGHNT and CDR2 YYREEE (reference sequence). In DNA form, the CDR3 reads TGTGCCAGCAGCTTCAGGGGGCGGAACACTGAAGCTTTCTTT. Protein: CASSFRGRNTEAFF. Full variable domain (remainder filled in from reference TRBV5-4 and TRBJ1-1): ETGVTQSPTHLIKTRGQQVTLRCSSQSGHNTVSWYQQALGQGPQFIFQYYREEENGRGNFPPRFSGLQFPNYSSELNVNALELDDSALYLCASSFRGRNTEAFFGQGTRLTVV.

V is TRBV29-1 and J is TRBJ2-2; D perhaps matches TRBD2 (6 bases). V was shortened by 7 bases and J by 0 bases, with 21 bases between the two germline ends. The CDR3 length is 17 residues. Germline CDR1 SQVTM, CDR2 ANQGSEA. Here the CDR3 DNA reads TGCAGCGCCGGAGGGACCTACTATCCATCGAACACCGGGGAGCTGTTTTTT. This gives the protein CSAGGTYYPSNTGELFF.

This clone has a single count. This chain uses TRBV20-1 with TRBJ1-2, with 8 bases identical to TRBD1. This CDR3 contains 10 residues. Per the germline V gene, CDR1 is DFQATT and CDR2 is SNEGSKA (reference sequence). The CDR3 region has the DNA TGCACTGACAGGGGCTATGGCTACACCTTC. Translation gives CTDRGYGYTF.

V is TRBV4-1 and J is TRBJ1-4; weak D call: TRBD1 (6 bases). Trimming took 5 bases from V and 5 from J, leaving 15 bases between them. The germline gives CDR1 MGHRA, CDR2 YSYEKL. This CDR3 spans 15 amino acids. Here the CDR3 reads CASSSWDTRNEKLFF. The CDR3 DNA is TGCGCCAGCAGCTCCTGGGACACACGGAATGAAAAACTGTTTTTT.

V gene TRBV28 combines with J gene TRBJ1-5, with a possible D match to TRBD1 (5 bases). Germline V gene data show CDR1 as MDHEN and CDR2 as SYDVKM. With 5 bases removed from V and 1 base from J, the gap between germline ends came to 27 bases. This CDR3 contains 20 residues. Written as DNA, the CDR3 is TGTGCCAGCAGTGGGGCAAATAGGGGTCCCTTTTTACGGAGCAATCAGCCCCAGCATTTT. Residues: CASSGANRGPFLRSNQPQHF.

The chain carries TRBV19 and TRBJ1-2, with 7 bases matching TRBD1. Unmatched junction bases numbered 6, after V lost 7 bases and J lost 4 bases. CDR1 is LNHDA and CDR2 is SQIVND in the germline V gene (reference sequence). The CDR3 totals 13 residues. The CDR3 sequence: CASNLGQPYGYTF. CDR3 DNA sequence: TGTGCCAGTAACCTGGGACAGCCCTATGGCTACACCTTC.

The CDR3 sequence is CASSQRGGIYEQYF. CDR3 nucleotides: TGTGCCAGCAGCCAGAGGGGGGGGATCTACGAGCAGTACTTC. The chain employs TRBV4-2 and TRBJ2-7; perhaps TRBD2 as D (7 bases). V was cut by 3 bases and J by 3 bases, with 12 bases left in between. The CDR3 totals 14 residues. Germline assignment: CDR1 LGHNA and CDR2 YNFKEQ.

The chain joins TRBV7-9 to TRBJ2-1; no clear D. V lost 8 bases to trimming and J lost 15 bases, with 17 bases between them. Germline-derived CDR1 and CDR2 are SEHNR and FQNEAQ (reference sequence). The CDR3 length is 11 residues. CDR3 in DNA: TGTGCCAGCTTGGGATCCCGAATTCGGTTCTTC. Translation gives CASLGSRIRFF.

V and J are TRBV29-1 and TRBJ2-7; D remains unclear. The CDR3 extends over 15 amino acids. Trimming pared 3 bases from V and 2 bases from J, leaving 17 bases between. Germline V lookup: CDR1 SQVTM, CDR2 ANQGSEA. CDR3 sequence reads: CSVEFRAKGTYEQYF. Written as DNA, the CDR3 is TGCAGCGTTGAGTTTAGGGCAAAGGGAACCTACGAGCAGTACTTC.